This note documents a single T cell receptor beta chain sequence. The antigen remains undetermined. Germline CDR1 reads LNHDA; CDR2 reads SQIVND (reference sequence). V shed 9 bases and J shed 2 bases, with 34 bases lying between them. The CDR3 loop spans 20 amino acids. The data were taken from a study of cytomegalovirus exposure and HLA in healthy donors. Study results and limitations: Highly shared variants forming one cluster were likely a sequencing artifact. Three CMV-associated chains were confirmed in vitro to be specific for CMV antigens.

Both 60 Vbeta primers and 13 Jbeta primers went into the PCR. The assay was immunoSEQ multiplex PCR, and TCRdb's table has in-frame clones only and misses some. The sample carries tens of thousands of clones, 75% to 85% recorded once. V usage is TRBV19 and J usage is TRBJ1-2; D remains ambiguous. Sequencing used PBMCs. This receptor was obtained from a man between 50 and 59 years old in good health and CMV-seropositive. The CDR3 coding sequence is TGTGCCAGCCGCTCTCTGGTGGGAACTTTGCCGAGGGAAAGGAACTATGGCTACACCTTC. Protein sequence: CASRSLVGTLPRERNYGYTF.